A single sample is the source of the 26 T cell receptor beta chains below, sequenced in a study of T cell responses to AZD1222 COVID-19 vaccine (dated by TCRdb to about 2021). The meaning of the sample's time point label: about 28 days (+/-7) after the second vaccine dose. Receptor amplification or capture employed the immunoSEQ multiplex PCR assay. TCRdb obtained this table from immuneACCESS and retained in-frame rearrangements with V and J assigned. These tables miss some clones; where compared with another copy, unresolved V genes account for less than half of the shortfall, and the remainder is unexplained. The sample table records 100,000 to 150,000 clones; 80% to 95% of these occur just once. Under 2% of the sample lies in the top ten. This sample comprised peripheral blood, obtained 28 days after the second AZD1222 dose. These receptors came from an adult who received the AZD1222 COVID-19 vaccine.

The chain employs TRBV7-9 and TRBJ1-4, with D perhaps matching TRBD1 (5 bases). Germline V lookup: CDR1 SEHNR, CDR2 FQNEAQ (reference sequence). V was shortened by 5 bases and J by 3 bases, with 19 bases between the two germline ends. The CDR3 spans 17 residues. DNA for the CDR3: TGTGCCAGCAGCCACACCAATCAGGGATCCGCTAATGAAAAACTGTTTTTT. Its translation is CASSHTNQGSANEKLFF. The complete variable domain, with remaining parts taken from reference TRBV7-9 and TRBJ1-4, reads DTGVSQNPRHKITKRGQNVTFRCDPISEHNRLYWYRQTLGQGPEFLTYFQNEAQLEKSRLLSDRFSAERPKGSFSTLEIQRTEQGDSAMYLCASSHTNQGSANEKLFFGSGTQLSVL.

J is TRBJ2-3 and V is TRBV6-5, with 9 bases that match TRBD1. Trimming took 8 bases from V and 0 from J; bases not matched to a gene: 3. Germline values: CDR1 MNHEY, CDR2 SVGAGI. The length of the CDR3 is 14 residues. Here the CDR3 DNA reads TGTGCCAGCTTGGACAGGGGTAGCACAGATACGCAGTATTTT. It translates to CASLDRGSTDTQYF.

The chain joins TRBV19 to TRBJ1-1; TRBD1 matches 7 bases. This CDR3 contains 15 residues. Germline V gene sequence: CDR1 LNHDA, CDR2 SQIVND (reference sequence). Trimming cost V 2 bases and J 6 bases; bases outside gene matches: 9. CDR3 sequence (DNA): TGTGCCAGTAGTATACAAGGGCCAGGGGGGGCTGAAGCTTTCTTT. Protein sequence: CASSIQGPGGAEAFF.

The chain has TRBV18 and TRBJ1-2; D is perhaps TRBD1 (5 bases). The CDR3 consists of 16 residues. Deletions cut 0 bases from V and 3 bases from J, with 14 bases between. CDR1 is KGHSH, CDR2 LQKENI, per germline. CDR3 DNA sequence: TGTGCCAGCTCACCACCGGGGCAGGGAAGTTACTATGGCTACACCTTC. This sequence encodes CASSPPGQGSYYGYTF.

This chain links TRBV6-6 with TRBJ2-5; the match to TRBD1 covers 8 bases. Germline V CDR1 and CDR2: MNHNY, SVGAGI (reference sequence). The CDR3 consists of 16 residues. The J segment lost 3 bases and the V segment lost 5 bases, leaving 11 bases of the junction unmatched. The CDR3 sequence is CASSSTSGTGEETQYF. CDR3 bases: TGTGCCAGCAGTAGCACCTCGGGGACAGGAGAAGAGACCCAGTACTTC.

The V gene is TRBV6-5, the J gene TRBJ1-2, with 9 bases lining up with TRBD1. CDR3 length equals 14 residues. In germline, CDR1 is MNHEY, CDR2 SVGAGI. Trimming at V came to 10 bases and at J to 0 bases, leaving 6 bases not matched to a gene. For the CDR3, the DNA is TGTGCCACTAAACAGGGGGCGGCTAACTATGGCTACACCTTC. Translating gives CATKQGAANYGYTF.

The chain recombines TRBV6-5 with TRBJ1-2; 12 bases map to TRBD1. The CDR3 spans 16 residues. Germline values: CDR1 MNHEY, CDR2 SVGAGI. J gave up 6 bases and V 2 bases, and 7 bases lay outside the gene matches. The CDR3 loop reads CASSYHSGTGGDGYTF. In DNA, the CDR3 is TGTGCCAGCAGTTACCACTCCGGGACAGGGGGCGATGGCTACACCTTC.

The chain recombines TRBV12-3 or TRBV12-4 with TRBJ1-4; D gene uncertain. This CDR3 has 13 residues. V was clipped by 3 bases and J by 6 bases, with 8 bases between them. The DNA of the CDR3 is TGTGCCAGCAGTTTTGGTCATGATGAAAAACTGTTTTTT. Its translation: CASSFGHDEKLFF.

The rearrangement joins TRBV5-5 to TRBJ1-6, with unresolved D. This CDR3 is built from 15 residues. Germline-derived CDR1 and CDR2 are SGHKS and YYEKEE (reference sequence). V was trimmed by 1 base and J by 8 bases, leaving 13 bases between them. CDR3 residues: CASSLRILRDSPLHF. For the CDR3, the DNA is TGTGCCAGCAGCTTGAGGATCCTTCGGGATTCACCCCTCCACTTT.

The CDR3 region is CASSPKLAAGNTIYF. CDR3 nucleotides: TGTGCCAGCTCACCGAAACTGGCGGCTGGAAACACCATATATTTT. The chain links TRBV18 to TRBJ1-3, with no clear D. Germline V gives CDR1 KGHSH, CDR2 LQKENI. Trimming shortened V by 3 bases and J by 2 bases, and 11 bases separated the two germline ends. This CDR3 is built from 15 residues.

The CDR3 protein is CASSLREGQADTQYF. CDR3 coding DNA: TGTGCCAGCAGCCTGAGGGAGGGCCAGGCAGATACGCAGTATTTT. The rearrangement uses TRBV9 and TRBJ2-3, with 7 bases that match TRBD2. V lost 4 bases, J lost 4 bases, and 9 bases stayed unmatched. The CDR3 consists of 15 residues. Germline V gene sequence: CDR1 SGDLS, CDR2 YYNGEE.

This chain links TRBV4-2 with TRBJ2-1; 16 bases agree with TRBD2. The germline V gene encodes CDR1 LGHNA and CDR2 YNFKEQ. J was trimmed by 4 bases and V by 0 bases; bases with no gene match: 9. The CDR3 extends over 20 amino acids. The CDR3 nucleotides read TGTGCCAGCAGCCAAGATAGTGGGACTAGCGGGGGGGCAGAATACAATGAGCAGTTCTTC. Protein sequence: CASSQDSGTSGGAEYNEQFF.

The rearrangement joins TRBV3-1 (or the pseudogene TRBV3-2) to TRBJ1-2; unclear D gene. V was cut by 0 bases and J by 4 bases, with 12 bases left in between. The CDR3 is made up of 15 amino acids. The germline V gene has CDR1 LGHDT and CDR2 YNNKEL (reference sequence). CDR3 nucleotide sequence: TGTGCCAGCAGCCAAGACGAGACGAATGGCTATGGCTACACCTTC. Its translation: CASSQDETNGYGYTF.

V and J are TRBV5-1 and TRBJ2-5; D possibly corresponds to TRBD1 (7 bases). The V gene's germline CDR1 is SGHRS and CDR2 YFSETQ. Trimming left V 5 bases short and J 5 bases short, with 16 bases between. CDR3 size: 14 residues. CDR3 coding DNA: TGCGCCAGCAGACAAAAACAGGGGACTGAGACCCAGTACTTC. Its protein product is CASRQKQGTETQYF.

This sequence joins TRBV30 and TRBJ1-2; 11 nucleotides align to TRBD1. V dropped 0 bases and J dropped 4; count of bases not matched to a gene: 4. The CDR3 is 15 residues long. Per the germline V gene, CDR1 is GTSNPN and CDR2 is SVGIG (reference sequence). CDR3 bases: TGTGCCTGGAGTGTAGGACAGGGGGCTCCCTATGGCTACACCTTC. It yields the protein CAWSVGQGAPYGYTF. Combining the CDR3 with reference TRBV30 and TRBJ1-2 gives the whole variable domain SQTIHQWPATLVQPVGSPLSLECTVEGTSNPNLYWYRQAAGRGLQLLFYSVGIGQISSEVPQNLSASRPQDRQFILSSKKLLLSDSGFYLCAWSVGQGAPYGYTFGSGTRLTVV.

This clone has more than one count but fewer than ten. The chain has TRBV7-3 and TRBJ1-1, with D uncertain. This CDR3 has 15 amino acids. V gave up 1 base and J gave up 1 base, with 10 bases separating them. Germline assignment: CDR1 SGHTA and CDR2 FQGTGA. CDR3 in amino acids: CASSLMGSTNTEAFF. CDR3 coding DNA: TGTGCCAGCAGCTTAATGGGGAGCACGAACACTGAAGCTTTCTTT.

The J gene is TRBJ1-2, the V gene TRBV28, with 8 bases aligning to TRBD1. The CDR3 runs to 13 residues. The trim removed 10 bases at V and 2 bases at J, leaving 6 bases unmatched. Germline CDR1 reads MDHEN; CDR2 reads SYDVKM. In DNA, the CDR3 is TGTGCCAATAAAAGGACAGGGAACTATGGCTACACCTTC. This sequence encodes CANKRTGNYGYTF.

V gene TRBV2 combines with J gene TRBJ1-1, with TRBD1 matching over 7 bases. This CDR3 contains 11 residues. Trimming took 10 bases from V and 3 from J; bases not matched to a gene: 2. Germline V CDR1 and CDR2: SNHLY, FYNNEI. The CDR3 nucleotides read TGTGCCAAACAGGGGTACACTGAAGCTTTCTTT. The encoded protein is CAKQGYTEAFF.

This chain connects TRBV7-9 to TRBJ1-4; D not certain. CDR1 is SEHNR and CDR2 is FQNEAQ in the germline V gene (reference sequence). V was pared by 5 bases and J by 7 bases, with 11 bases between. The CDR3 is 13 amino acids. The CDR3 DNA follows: TGTGCCAGCAGCGTGCCTGGACCTGAAAAACTGTTTTTT. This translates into CASSVPGPEKLFF.

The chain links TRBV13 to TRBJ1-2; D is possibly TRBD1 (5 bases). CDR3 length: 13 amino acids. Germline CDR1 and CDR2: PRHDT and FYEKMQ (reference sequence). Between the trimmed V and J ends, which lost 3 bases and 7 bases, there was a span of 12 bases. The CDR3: CASSLGGPSGYTF. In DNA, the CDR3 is TGTGCCAGCAGCTTGGGGGGTCCTTCTGGCTACACCTTC.

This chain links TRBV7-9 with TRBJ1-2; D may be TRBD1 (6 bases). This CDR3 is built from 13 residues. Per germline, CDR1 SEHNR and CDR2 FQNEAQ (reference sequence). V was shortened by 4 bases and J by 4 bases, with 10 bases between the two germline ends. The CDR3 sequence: CASSSTGLYGYTF. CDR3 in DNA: TGTGCCAGCAGCTCTACAGGGCTCTATGGCTACACCTTC.

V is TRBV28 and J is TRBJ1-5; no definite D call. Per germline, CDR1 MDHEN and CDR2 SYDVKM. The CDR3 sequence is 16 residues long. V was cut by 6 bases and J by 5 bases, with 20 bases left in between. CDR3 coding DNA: TGTGCCAGCAGATACTCCAGAGACCAGAGGGATCAGCCCCAGCATTTT. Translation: CASRYSRDQRDQPQHF.

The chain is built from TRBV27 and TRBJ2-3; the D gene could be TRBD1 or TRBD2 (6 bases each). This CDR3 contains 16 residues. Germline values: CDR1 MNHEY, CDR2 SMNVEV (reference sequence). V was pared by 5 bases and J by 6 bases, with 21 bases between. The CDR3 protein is CASSGGGLVSVDTQYF. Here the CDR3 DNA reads TGTGCCAGCAGTGGAGGGGGGCTGGTCTCCGTCGATACGCAGTATTTT.

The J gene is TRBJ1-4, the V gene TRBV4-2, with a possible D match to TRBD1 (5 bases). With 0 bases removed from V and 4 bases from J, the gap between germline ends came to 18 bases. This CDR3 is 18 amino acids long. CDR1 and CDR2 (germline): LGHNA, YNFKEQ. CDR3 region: CASSQDLKQAARNEKLFF. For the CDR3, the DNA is TGTGCCAGCAGCCAAGATCTAAAACAGGCAGCTCGTAATGAAAAACTGTTTTTT.

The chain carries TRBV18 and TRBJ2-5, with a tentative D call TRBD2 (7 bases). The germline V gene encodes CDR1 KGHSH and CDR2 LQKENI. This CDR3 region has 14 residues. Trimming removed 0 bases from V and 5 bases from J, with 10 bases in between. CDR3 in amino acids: CASSPPGGPETQYF. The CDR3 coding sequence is TGTGCCAGCTCACCACCGGGGGGGCCGGAGACCCAGTACTTC.

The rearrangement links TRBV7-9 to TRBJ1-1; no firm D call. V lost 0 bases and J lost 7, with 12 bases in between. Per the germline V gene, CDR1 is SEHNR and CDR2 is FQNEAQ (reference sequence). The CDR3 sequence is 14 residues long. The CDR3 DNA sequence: TGTGCCAGCAGCTTAGCGGGGTTTTTTGGTGAAGCTTTCTTT. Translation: CASSLAGFFGEAFF.